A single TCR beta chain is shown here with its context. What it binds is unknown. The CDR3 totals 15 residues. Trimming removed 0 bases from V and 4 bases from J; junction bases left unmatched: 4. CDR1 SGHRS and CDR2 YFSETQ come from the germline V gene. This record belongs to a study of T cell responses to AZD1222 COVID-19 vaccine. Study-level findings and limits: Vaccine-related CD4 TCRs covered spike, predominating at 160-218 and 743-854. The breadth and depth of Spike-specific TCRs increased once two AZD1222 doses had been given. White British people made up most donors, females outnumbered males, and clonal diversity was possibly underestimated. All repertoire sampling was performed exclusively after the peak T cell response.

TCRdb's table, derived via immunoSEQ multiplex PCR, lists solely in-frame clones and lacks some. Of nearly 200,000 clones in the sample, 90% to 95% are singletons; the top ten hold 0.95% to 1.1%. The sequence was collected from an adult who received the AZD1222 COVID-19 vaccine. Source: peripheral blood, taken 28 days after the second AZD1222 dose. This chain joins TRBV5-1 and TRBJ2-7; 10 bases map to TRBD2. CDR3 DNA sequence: TGCGCCAGCAGCTTGGATTCTAGCGGGGGATACGAGCAGTACTTC. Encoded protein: CASSLDSSGGYEQYF.